Listed below are T cell receptor beta chains from one sample, sequenced in a study of T cell repertoires in cytomegalovirus infection. Their antigen targets remain unknown. Each CDR3 protein gets one entry after TCRdb re-called the reads with MiXCR. Counted here are some 920,000 distinct CDR3 sequences, roughly 31% occurring once; the ten biggest clones make up around an eighth. Source: cultured CD8+ T cells from PBMCs, taken from culture after CMV antigen stimulation. The receptor set was obtained from a human donor in good health (CMV status not recorded). Some clones in this sample may be carry-over from other donors' samples. The CDR3 runs from the conserved cysteine through the conserved F or W. A D gene is named only where the DNA matches it firmly. A clone size is listed for some rows: how often the clone was seen (once, few, many), or a class if it is expanded.

j_call clone_size d_call v_call cdr3_aa cdr3_nt
TRBJ2-1 - TRBD1 TRBV9 CASSGDRVFGEQFF TGTGCCAGCAGCGGAGACAGGGTGTTCGGTGAGCAGTTCTTC
TRBJ2-3 many - TRBV25-1 CASSELRGEQYF TGTGCCAGCAGTGAACTCAGGGGGGAGCAGTATTTT
TRBJ2-1 once - TRBV12-3/TRBV12-4 CASSLDGRDNEQFF TGTGCCAGCAGTCTCGACGGTAGAGACAATGAGCAGTTCTTC
TRBJ1-2 - TRBD1 TRBV19 CATATPGQIENGYTF TGTGCCACCGCAACCCCGGGACAGATAGAGAATGGCTACACCTTC
TRBJ1-1 - - TRBV20-1 CSARDGNTEAFF TGCAGTGCTAGAGACGGGAACACTGAAGCTTTCTTT
TRBJ1-1 few - TRBV7-8 CASSRGGGANTEAFF TGTGCCAGCAGCCGAGGGGGGGGGGCGAACACTGAAGCTTTCTTT
TRBJ2-5 many - TRBV7-6 CASSLAPTRRETQYF TGTGCCAGCAGCTTAGCTCCGACACGGCGGGAGACCCAGTACTTC
TRBJ2-7 - - TRBV7-9 CASSYGTPESSYEQYF TGTGCCAGCAGCTACGGGACACCCGAAAGCTCCTACGAGCAGTACTTC
TRBJ2-7 many TRBD2 TRBV7-2 CASSLVRGGYEQYF TGTGCCAGCAGCTTAGTGCGGGGGGGCTACGAGCAGTACTTC
TRBJ2-5 once TRBD1 TRBV7-6 CASSLVGQGYLNQETQYF TGTGCCAGCAGCTTAGTGGGACAGGGATACCTTAACCAAGAGACCCAGTACTTC
TRBJ2-1 - - TRBV24-1 CATKPRASSNEQFF TGTGCCACTAAACCCCGCGCGTCCTCCAATGAGCAGTTCTTC
TRBJ2-1 few - TRBV6-5 CASLGRDEQFF TGTGCCAGCCTCGGTCGGGATGAGCAGTTCTTC
TRBJ2-5 - TRBD1 TRBV18 CASSQGAGAHHF TGTGCCAGCTCACAGGGGGCCGGGGCCCACCACTTC
TRBJ2-1 many - TRBV7-8 CASSSAGLKDPFF TGTGCCAGCAGCTCCGCGGGACTTAAGGATCCGTTCTTC
TRBJ2-1 few TRBD1 TRBV7-9 CASSLTTGGSYNEQFF TGTGCCAGCAGCTTAACGACAGGGGGCTCCTACAATGAGCAGTTCTTC
TRBJ2-2 - TRBD2 TRBV9 CASRPSSGEHTGELFF TGTGCCAGCAGACCCTCTAGCGGGGAGCACACCGGGGAGCTGTTTTTT
TRBJ1-1 - - TRBV27 CASSLAGKVSEAFF TGTGCCAGCAGTTTGGCAGGGAAAGTTAGTGAAGCTTTCTTT
TRBJ1-2 many - TRBV12-3/TRBV12-4 CASSFLVEYGYTF TGTGCCAGCAGTTTTTTGGTGGAGTATGGCTACACCTTC
TRBJ2-6 - TRBD1 TRBV6-2/TRBV6-3 CASIKDRDYSGANVLTF TGTGCCAGCATCAAGGACAGGGATTACTCTGGGGCCAACGTCCTGACTTTC
TRBJ2-1 - TRBD2 TRBV27 CASRGGVGYNEQFF TGTGCCAGCCGCGGGGGGGTCGGGTACAATGAGCAGTTCTTC
TRBJ2-3 - TRBD2 TRBV28 CASRAGLAGSTDTQYF TGTGCCAGCAGGGCTGGACTAGCGGGGAGCACAGATACGCAGTATTTT
TRBJ2-1 - - TRBV7-9 CASLPPSAYNEQFF TGTGCCAGCTTGCCCCCCAGTGCCTACAATGAGCAGTTCTTC
TRBJ2-1 few - TRBV10-1 CASNQRRGRDNEQFF TGCGCCAGCAACCAGAGGAGGGGGCGGGACAATGAGCAGTTCTTC
TRBJ2-7 few - TRBV4-1 CASSPPGTDYEQYF TGCGCCAGCAGCCCCCCCGGGACGGACTACGAGCAGTACTTC
TRBJ2-1 - - TRBV7-4 CATSGRGDEQFF TGTGCCACGTCGGGGAGGGGGGATGAGCAGTTCTTC
TRBJ1-2 many - TRBV6-1 CASSEVEGVFSGYTF TGTGCCAGCAGTGAAGTCGAGGGGGTCTTTTCTGGCTACACCTTC
TRBJ1-2 many TRBD1 TRBV7-9 CASSPDRDGYTF TGTGCCAGCAGCCCGGACAGGGATGGCTACACCTTC
TRBJ2-2 few - TRBV24-1 CATSDTGSGGELFF TGTGCCACCAGTGATACAGGGTCGGGCGGGGAGCTGTTTTTT
TRBJ2-2 - TRBD1 TRBV6-5 CASLRERDRGTNTGELFF TGTGCCAGCCTCCGGGAACGGGACAGGGGGACGAACACCGGGGAGCTGTTTTTT
TRBJ1-5 - - TRBV18 CASSPQFREKYSNQPQHF TGTGCCAGCTCACCACAATTTAGGGAAAAATATAGCAATCAGCCCCAGCATTTT
TRBJ1-2 - TRBD1 TRBV7-9 CASSSWRTGASGGYTF TGTGCCAGCAGCTCCTGGCGGACAGGGGCCAGTGGGGGCTACACCTTC
TRBJ1-2 many TRBD1 TRBV7-8 CASSVPGQGPGYGYTF TGTGCCAGCAGCGTACCGGGACAGGGGCCTGGCTATGGCTACACCTTC
TRBJ2-1 few TRBD2 TRBV28 CASSPVSGGRLDEQFF TGTGCCAGCAGTCCCGTCAGCGGGGGGCGTCTCGATGAGCAGTTCTTC
TRBJ2-1 - TRBD2 TRBV27 CATRGGYNEQFF TGTGCCACCCGGGGAGGGTACAATGAGCAGTTCTTC
TRBJ1-3 - - TRBV20-1 CSARATVSGNTIYF TGCAGTGCTAGAGCGACGGTCTCTGGAAACACCATATATTTT
TRBJ2-3 - TRBD1 TRBV6-2/TRBV6-3 CASSYDSQGQGPQDTQYF TGTGCCAGCAGTTACGACTCCCAAGGACAGGGCCCCCAGGATACGCAGTATTTT
TRBJ2-4 few TRBD1 TRBV28 CASSFPGQGTNIQYF TGTGCCAGCAGTTTTCCGGGACAGGGAACAAACATTCAGTACTTC
TRBJ2-2 - - TRBV12-3/TRBV12-4 CAISYRRLPFTGELFF TGTGCCATCAGTTACAGGCGACTACCGTTTACCGGGGAGCTGTTTTTT
TRBJ2-1 few - TRBV2 CASSEATTPGGEQFF TGTGCCAGCAGTGAAGCGACGACTCCAGGAGGTGAGCAGTTCTTC
TRBJ2-1 few - TRBV5-4 CASSFYGHGNEQFF TGTGCCAGCAGCTTTTACGGGCATGGCAATGAGCAGTTCTTC
TRBJ2-7 - - TRBV19 CASSIDPDAYEQYF TGTGCCAGTAGTATAGATCCGGACGCCTACGAGCAGTACTTC